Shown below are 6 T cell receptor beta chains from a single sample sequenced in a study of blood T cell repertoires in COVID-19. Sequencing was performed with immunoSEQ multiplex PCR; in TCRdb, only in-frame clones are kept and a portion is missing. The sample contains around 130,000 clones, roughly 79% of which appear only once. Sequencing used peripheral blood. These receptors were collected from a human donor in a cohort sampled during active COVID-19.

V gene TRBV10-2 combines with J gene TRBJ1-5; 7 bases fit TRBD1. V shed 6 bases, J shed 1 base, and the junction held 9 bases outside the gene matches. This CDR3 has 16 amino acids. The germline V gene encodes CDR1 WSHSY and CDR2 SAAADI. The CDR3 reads CASRGSTGASNQPQHF. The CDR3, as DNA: TGCGCCAGCAGGGGTTCAACAGGGGCAAGCAATCAGCCCCAGCATTTT.

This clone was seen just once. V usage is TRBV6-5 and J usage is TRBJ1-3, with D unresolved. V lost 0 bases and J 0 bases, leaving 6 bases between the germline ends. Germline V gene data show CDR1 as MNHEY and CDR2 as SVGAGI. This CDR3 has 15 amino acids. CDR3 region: CASSYSPSSGNTIYF. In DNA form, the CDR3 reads TGTGCCAGCAGTTACTCTCCGAGCTCTGGAAACACCATATATTTT.

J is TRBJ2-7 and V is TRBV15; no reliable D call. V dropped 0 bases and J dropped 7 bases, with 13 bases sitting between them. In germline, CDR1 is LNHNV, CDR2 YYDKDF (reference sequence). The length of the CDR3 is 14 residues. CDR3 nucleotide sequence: TGTGCCACCAGCAGAGATCGACAACCTGGGGAGCAGTACTTC. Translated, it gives CATSRDRQPGEQYF.

The CDR3 DNA sequence: TGTGCCAGCAGCTTAACCGGGACAGGGAGAAACATTCAGTACTTC. This translates into CASSLTGTGRNIQYF. The rearrangement links TRBV3-1 (or the pseudogene TRBV3-2) to TRBJ2-4, with 9 bases identical to TRBD1. Trimming cost V 5 bases and J 6 bases; bases outside gene matches: 8. Germline CDR1 and CDR2: LGHDT and YNNKEL (reference sequence). This CDR3 region has 15 residues.

In DNA form, the CDR3 reads TGTGCCAGCAGCTTGGTTAGCGGGGTCCAAGAGACCCAGTACTTC. It is translated as CASSLVSGVQETQYF. The chain has TRBV5-5 and TRBJ2-5; TRBD2 agrees at 8 bases. Germline-derived CDR1 and CDR2 are SGHKS and YYEKEE (reference sequence). The junction had 2 bases not matched to a gene; V was cut back by 0 bases and J by 1 base. The CDR3 has 15 amino acids.

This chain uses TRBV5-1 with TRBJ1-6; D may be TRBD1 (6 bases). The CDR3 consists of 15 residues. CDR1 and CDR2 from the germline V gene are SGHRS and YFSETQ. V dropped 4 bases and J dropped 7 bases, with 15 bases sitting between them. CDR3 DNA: TGCGCCAGCAGCCAGGAAACAGGGTTCAATTCACCCCTCCACTTT. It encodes CASSQETGFNSPLHF.